This T cell receptor beta chain comes out of a study of T cells in women clearing cervical HPV infection. Study observations and caveats: Cases carried less TRBV6-7 than controls: approximately 0.1% versus 0.16%. Repertoire richness, not evenness, was significantly elevated in CIN3+ cases versus controls. Combining TCR richness with V gene abundances gave roughly 0.84 AUC.

This CDR3 is built from 14 residues. CDR1 is ENHRY and CDR2 is SYGVKD in the germline V gene. The V end lost 10 bases, the J end lost 4 bases, and 16 bases lay between the germline ends. About this clone itself: What it binds is unknown. Sequencing ends 3 residues short of the CDR3 end; the germline J gene provides the rest.

All donors had a single incident cervical HPV16 infection, not prevalent. Using immunoSEQ multiplex PCR, the repertoire was profiled, and TCRdb retains in-frame clones only, with some absent. Reported are approximately 41,000 clones; the ten largest clones contain 6.5% to 8.5%. The V gene is TRBV10-3, the J gene TRBJ1-4; perhaps TRBD1 as D (5 bases). This receptor was identified in a woman aged 18-70 years with a cervical HPV16 infection that either progressed to CIN3+ or cleared (not recorded which). The sample was blood buffy coat. The sequenced CDR3 bases are TGTGCCACCTCCGGGTCAGGGATTAATGAAAAA. This gives the protein CATSGSGINEK. The entire CDR3 is CATSGSGINEKLFF.